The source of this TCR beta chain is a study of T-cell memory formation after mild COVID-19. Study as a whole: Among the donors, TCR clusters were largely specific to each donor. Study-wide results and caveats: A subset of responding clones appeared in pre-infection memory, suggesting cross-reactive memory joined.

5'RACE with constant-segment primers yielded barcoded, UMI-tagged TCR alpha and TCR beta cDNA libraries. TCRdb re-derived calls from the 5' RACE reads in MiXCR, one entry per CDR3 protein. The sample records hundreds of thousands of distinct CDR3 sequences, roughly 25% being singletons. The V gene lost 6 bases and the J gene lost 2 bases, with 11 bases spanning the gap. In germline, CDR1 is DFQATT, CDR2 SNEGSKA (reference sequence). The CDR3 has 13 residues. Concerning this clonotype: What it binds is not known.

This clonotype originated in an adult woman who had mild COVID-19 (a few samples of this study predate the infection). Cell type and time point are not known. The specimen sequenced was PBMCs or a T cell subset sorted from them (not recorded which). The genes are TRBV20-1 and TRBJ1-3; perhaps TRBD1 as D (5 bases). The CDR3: CSASTGPGNTIYF. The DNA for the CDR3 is TGCAGTGCCAGCACGGGGCCTGGAAACACCATATATTTT.